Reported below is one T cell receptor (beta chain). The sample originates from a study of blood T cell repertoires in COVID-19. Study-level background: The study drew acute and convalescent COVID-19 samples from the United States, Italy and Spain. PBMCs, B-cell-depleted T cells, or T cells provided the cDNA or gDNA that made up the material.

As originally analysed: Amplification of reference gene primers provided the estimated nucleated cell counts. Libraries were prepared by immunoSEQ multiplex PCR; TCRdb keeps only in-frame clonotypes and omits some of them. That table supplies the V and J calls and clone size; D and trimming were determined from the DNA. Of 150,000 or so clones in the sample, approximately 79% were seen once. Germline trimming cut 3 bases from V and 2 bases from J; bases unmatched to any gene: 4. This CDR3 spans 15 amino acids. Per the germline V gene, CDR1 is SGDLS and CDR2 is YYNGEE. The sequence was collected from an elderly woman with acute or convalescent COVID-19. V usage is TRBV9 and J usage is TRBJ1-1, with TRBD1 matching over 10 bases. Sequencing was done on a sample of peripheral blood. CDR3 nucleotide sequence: TGTGCCAGCAGCGGGAGACAGGGGGCTAACACTGAAGCTTTCTTT. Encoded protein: CASSGRQGANTEAFF.